The rows below give T cell receptor beta chains drawn from one sample of a study of CD8 T cells in Susac syndrome. MiXCR, run by TCRdb on the immunoSEQ multiplex PCR reads, gives a single entry per CDR3 protein. The sample has some 110,000 distinct CDR3 sequences; more than 85% are singletons. Sequencing used CD8+ T cells from PBMCs. Receptor source: a human donor with multiple sclerosis. Each CDR3 is given with its conserved first and last residue.

>TRBV18
CASSPDRSSYNEQFF
>TRBV29-1
CSAGQGTNGYTF
>TRBV9
CASSATPGLASNEQFF
>TRBV10-3
CAISESGDQWRNEQFF
>TRBV6-5
CASSYSINSPEAFF
>TRBV29-1
CSVEVQATNEKLFF
>TRBV2
CASSERLAHTDTQYF
>TRBV3-1
CASSPRGDPLKAFF
>TRBV5-1
CASSTSRGETQYF
>TRBV4-1
CASSQDSSMGQRSYGYTF
>TRBV29-1
CSVPTSGGSLGEQYF
>TRBV18
CASSRTTRRAKNIQYF
>TRBV6-6
CASLIGHVNTEAFF
>TRBV10-3
CAISESQRADYNEQFF
>TRBV7-9
CASSHTRGNTEAFF
>TRBV12-3/TRBV12-4
CASSYSDRAEQFF
>TRBV7-9
CASSFNYQEAFF
>TRBV3-1
CASSQGDSYEQYF
>TRBV24-1
CATSDSADTQYF
>TRBV28
CASKGLGNQPQHF
>TRBV20-1
CSARMEGAGSNQPQHF
>TRBV20-1
CSAGEGVGTEAFF
>TRBV4-1
CASSQDWSGGEQFF
>TRBV20-1
CSAREGQGWYEQYF